A selection of T cell receptor beta chains follows, all from one sample in a study of T cell changes during pregnancy in multiple sclerosis. Measured with immunoSEQ multiplex PCR; TCRdb has only the in-frame clones, and not every one. The data hold 30,000 to 45,000 clones, with approximately 92% observed a single time. The starting material was peripheral blood, obtained before pregnancy. The origin of the receptors is a female donor with multiple sclerosis, enrolled in a pregnancy study. Each CDR3 is given with its conserved first and last residue. A D gene is named only where the DNA matches it firmly. Clone size, where shown, is once, few, many, or a class for clones that have expanded.

j_call	d_call	v_call	clone_size	cdr3_aa	cdr3_nt
TRBJ2-3	TRBD2	TRBV12-5	.	CASGFSGGTDTQYF	TGTGCTAGTGGTTTCAGCGGGGGCACAGATACGCAGTATTTT
TRBJ2-7	.	TRBV6-1	.	CASSVITGILSYEQYF	TGTGCCAGCAGTGTGATTACAGGGATCCTCTCCTACGAGCAGTACTTC
TRBJ1-1	.	TRBV5-4	.	CASSLLKRTEAFF	TGTGCCAGCAGCTTGTTAAAGAGAACTGAAGCTTTCTTT
TRBJ2-7	.	TRBV6-1	.	CASSDPGWMYEQYF	TGTGCCAGCAGTGATCCGGGGTGGATGTACGAGCAGTACTTC
TRBJ1-1	.	TRBV28	once	CASRGNTEAFF	TGTGCCAGTCGGGGGAACACTGAAGCTTTCTTT
TRBJ2-3	TRBD2	TRBV7-2	.	CASSFGGAGTDTQYF	TGTGCCAGCAGCTTCGGAGGAGCGGGGACAGATACGCAGTATTTT
TRBJ2-2	TRBD2	TRBV14	.	CASSQERQGGTGELFF	TGTGCCAGCAGCCAAGAAAGGCAGGGAGGGACCGGGGAGCTGTTTTTT
TRBJ1-1	.	TRBV28	.	CASSPPGGNTEAFF	TGTGCCAGCAGCCCCCCGGGTGGGAACACTGAAGCTTTCTTT
TRBJ1-2	TRBD1	TRBV28	once	CASSSAGTGGNYGYTF	TGTGCCAGCAGTTCGGCCGGGACAGGGGGAAACTATGGCTACACCTTC
TRBJ2-3	TRBD2	TRBV5-1	.	CASREASGFTDTQYF	TGCGCCAGCAGAGAGGCTAGCGGGTTCACAGATACGCAGTATTTT
TRBJ1-5	.	TRBV28	.	CASRQPLISPQHF	TGTGCCAGCAGACAGCCCCTAATCAGCCCCCAGCATTTT
TRBJ1-3	.	TRBV5-6	.	CASSPRTVGNTIYF	TGTGCCAGCAGCCCCCGGACAGTCGGAAACACCATATATTTT
TRBJ2-7	TRBD1	TRBV27	.	CASSPTGPIYEQYF	TGTGCCAGCAGCCCGACAGGGCCGATCTACGAGCAGTACTTC
TRBJ2-7	.	TRBV11-2	.	CASSLGTKYEQYF	TGTGCCAGCAGCTTAGGGACAAAATACGAGCAGTACTTC
TRBJ2-5	TRBD2	TRBV5-6	.	CASSPTSGRTETQYF	TGTGCCAGCAGCCCCACAAGCGGGAGAACTGAGACCCAGTACTTC
TRBJ1-4	TRBD1	TRBV18	.	CASSPSTGGRGEKLFF	TGTGCCAGCTCACCCTCGACAGGGGGCCGAGGAGAAAAACTGTTTTTT
TRBJ2-3	TRBD2	TRBV7-3	.	CASSLAGVGTDTQYF	TGTGCCAGCAGCCTAGCGGGAGTGGGCACAGATACGCAGTATTTT
TRBJ2-2	TRBD1	TRBV4-2	.	CASSQGLDRAIGELFF	TGTGCCAGCAGCCAAGGTCTGGACAGGGCGATCGGGGAGCTGTTTTTT
TRBJ2-7	TRBD1	TRBV7-2	.	CASSLSGQANFYEQYF	TGTGCCAGCAGCTTATCCGGACAGGCTAATTTCTACGAGCAGTACTTC
TRBJ2-2	TRBD2	TRBV14	.	CASSQFSGRFTGELFF	TGTGCCAGCAGCCAATTTAGCGGGAGGTTCACCGGGGAGCTGTTTTTT
TRBJ1-5	.	TRBV27	once	CASSPDARVYQPQHF	TGTGCCAGCAGTCCCGACGCCAGGGTCTATCAGCCCCAGCATTTT
TRBJ2-7	TRBD1	TRBV7-7	.	CASSPRQGASEQYF	TGTGCCAGCAGCCCCCGACAGGGGGCGAGCGAGCAGTACTTC
TRBJ2-1	TRBD1	TRBV28	.	CASSLDRYNEQFF	TGTGCCAGCAGTCTGGACAGGTACAATGAGCAGTTCTTC
TRBJ1-2	TRBD1	TRBV9	.	CASSVVRQGGGYTF	TGTGCCAGCAGCGTAGTTCGACAGGGAGGTGGCTACACCTTC
TRBJ2-3	TRBD2	TRBV11-2	.	CASSSKSRDYQDTQYF	TGTGCCAGCAGCTCAAAGTCCCGGGACTATCAAGATACGCAGTATTTT
TRBJ2-3	.	TRBV19	once	CASSIGVGADTQYF	TGTGCCAGTAGTATCGGGGTGGGCGCAGATACGCAGTATTTT
TRBJ2-3	TRBD2	TRBV5-1	.	CASSPSGHLDTQYF	TGCGCCAGCAGCCCTAGCGGCCACTTGGATACGCAGTATTTT
TRBJ2-1	TRBD2	TRBV7-3	.	CASSLKGPRRAGLQSVSEQFF	TGTGCCAGCAGCTTAAAGGGGCCTAGGCGAGCGGGACTCCAATCAGTGAGTGAGCAGTTCTTC
TRBJ2-5	TRBD2	TRBV5-1	.	CASSPGLAGGQETQYF	TGCGCCAGCAGCCCGGGACTAGCGGGAGGGCAGGAGACCCAGTACTTC
TRBJ2-1	TRBD2	TRBV11-2	.	CASSLGRTSGRNEQFF	TGTGCCAGCAGCTTAGGGAGAACTAGCGGGAGGAATGAGCAGTTCTTC
TRBJ2-7	.	TRBV5-1	.	CASSLRQGSNEQYF	TGCGCCAGCAGCTTGAGGCAGGGATCGAACGAGCAGTACTTC
TRBJ2-2	TRBD2	TRBV7-6	once	CASSISPGTRVGELFF	TGTGCCAGCAGCATATCACCCGGGACTAGGGTCGGGGAGCTGTTTTTT
TRBJ1-2	.	TRBV6-5	once	CASSSVRGDYGYTF	TGTGCCAGCAGTTCCGTTCGGGGTGACTATGGCTACACCTTC
TRBJ1-2	.	TRBV6-6	.	CASRPQGGGYGYTF	TGTGCCAGCAGACCACAGGGTGGCGGCTATGGCTACACCTTC
TRBJ1-1	.	TRBV7-7	few	CASSLGGQALVAFF	TGTGCTAGCAGCTTAGGAGGGCAGGCTTTAGTGGCTTTCTTT
TRBJ2-1	.	TRBV9	.	CASSVGTGGGYNEQFF	TGTGCCAGCAGCGTAGGCACCGGCGGAGGTTACAATGAGCAGTTCTTC
TRBJ1-2	TRBD1	TRBV2	.	CASTDRAGYGYTF	TGTGCCAGCACCGACAGGGCTGGCTATGGCTACACCTTC
TRBJ1-4	.	TRBV28	.	CASLSGQILPTNEKLFF	TGTGCCAGCCTATCAGGACAGATTCTACCAACTAATGAAAAACTGTTTTTT
TRBJ1-1	TRBD1	TRBV30	.	CAWSVIPGQGNTEAFF	TGTGCCTGGAGTGTTATTCCGGGACAGGGGAACACTGAAGCTTTCTTT
TRBJ2-1	TRBD2	TRBV19	.	CASSIGLAGGGLSRQFF	TGTGCCAGTAGTATAGGACTAGCGGGAGGAGGGCTCTCGAGACAGTTCTTC
TRBJ1-5	.	TRBV2	.	CASSAHLGLEQPQHF	TGTGCCAGCAGTGCCCATTTGGGACTAGAGCAGCCCCAGCATTTT
TRBJ2-3	TRBD1	TRBV27	.	CASSLYPTGQGRDTQYF	TGTGCCAGCAGTTTATACCCAACGGGACAGGGGAGAGATACGCAGTATTTT
TRBJ2-3	.	TRBV7-2	.	CASSLWDFHTDTQYF	TGTGCCAGCAGCTTATGGGACTTCCACACAGATACGCAGTATTTT
TRBJ2-7	TRBD1	TRBV11-1	.	CASRLDRVTSYEQYF	TGTGCCAGCAGATTGGACAGGGTGACCTCCTACGAGCAGTACTTC
TRBJ1-1	TRBD1	TRBV5-4	.	CASSTNRGNTEAFF	TGTGCCAGCAGCACAAACAGGGGCAACACTGAAGCTTTCTTT
TRBJ2-2	.	TRBV27	.	CASRYRYTGELFF	TGTGCCAGCAGGTACAGATACACCGGGGAGCTGTTTTTT